This T cell receptor beta chain comes out of a study of blood T cells in healthy people across ages. Primed by a sample-barcoded 5' primer and a J-beta primer mix, a second PCR proceeded for about 6 to 11 cycles. TCRdb itself ran the 5' RACE reads through MiXCR, one entry per CDR3 protein. Of approximately 1,000,000 distinct CDR3 sequences listed, roughly two fifths are singletons. The sequenced sample was blood. This sequence was found in a man younger than 30 in good health.

The CDR3: CASSVDSGSSYNEQFF. CDR3 bases: TGTGCCAGCAGCGTAGATAGCGGCAGCTCCTACAATGAGCAGTTCTTC. The chain recombines TRBV9 with TRBJ2-1, with a possible D match to TRBD2 (6 bases). The CDR3 runs to 16 residues. Germline CDR1 and CDR2: SGDLS and YYNGEE. Trimming pared 0 bases from V and 0 bases from J, leaving 10 bases between. The whole variable domain, remainder taken from reference TRBV9 and TRBJ2-1, is DSGVTQTPKHLITATGQRVTLRCSPRSGDLSVYWYQQSLDQGLQFLIQYYNGEERAKGNILERFSAQQFPDLHSELNLSSLELGDSALYFCASSVDSGSSYNEQFFGPGTRLTVL.